This TCR beta chain derives from a study of identical twins. Points from the study as a whole: Out-of-frame beta sequences exhibited a weaker degree of excess twin sharing.

Trimming stripped 2 bases from V and 5 bases from J, with 1 base between. CDR1 is ENHRY and CDR2 is SYGVKD in the germline V gene. CDR3 length equals 11 residues. Ten or more counts support this clonotype. Its antigen remains unknown. One entry per CDR3 protein results from TCRdb running MiXCR on the 5' RACE reads. The sample yields more than 650,000 distinct CDR3 sequences, around 5.7% seen once. The genes are TRBV10-3 and TRBJ2-1; the D is unclear. This clonotype was obtained from a man aged 18 to 30 in good health. The sequenced sample consisted of naive T cells sorted from blood. CDR3 DNA sequence: TGTGCCATCAGTGAGCACAATGAGCAGTTCTTC. It specifies CAISEHNEQFF.